The rows below give T cell receptor beta chains drawn from one sample of a study of cytomegalovirus exposure and HLA in healthy donors. TCRdb's copy holds only in-frame clones and misses some; the assay was immunoSEQ multiplex PCR. The table includes approximately 100,000 clones, just under 75% detected once. The source material was PBMCs. The origin of the receptors is a human donor in good health. CDR3s include the opening cysteine and the closing phenylalanine or tryptophan. The order of the fields is V gene, J gene, CDR3 protein.

TRBV20-1	TRBJ2-1	CSARGVNEQFF
TRBV19	TRBJ1-1	CASSRQKNTEAFF
TRBV5-1	TRBJ2-5	CASSRTKAGTPSETQYF
TRBV2	TRBJ2-2	CASSDRGRVNTGELFF
TRBV28	TRBJ1-4	CASSSPGLDGKLFF
TRBV14	TRBJ2-2	CASSQDGYRATGELFF
TRBV27	TRBJ2-2	CASSSPGSTGELFF
TRBV5-4	TRBJ2-3	CASSLRGLVGTDTQYF
TRBV2	TRBJ1-3	CASNTGGLATIYF
TRBV5-6	NA	CASSPLGVYEQYF
TRBV5-1	TRBJ2-6	CASSLGQGSSGANVLTF
TRBV5-1	TRBJ1-5	CASSLSGRNQPQHF
TRBV6-6	TRBJ1-4	CASTPSVTNEKLFF
TRBV10-3	TRBJ2-3	CAIMPGIADTQYF
TRBV4-1	TRBJ2-1	CASSQQSGSSYNEQFF
TRBV28	TRBJ1-3	CASKSGTAQNTIYF
TRBV5-6	TRBJ1-1	CASSLDWGVNTEAFF
TRBV7-3	TRBJ1-5	CASSISGGQPQHF
TRBV5-6	TRBJ1-1	CASSLERNTEAFF
TRBV5-1	TRBJ1-1	CASSLQGVGDTEAFF
TRBV11-2	TRBJ2-5	CASSLGSSETQYF
TRBV30	TRBJ2-7	CAWTSGGGQYF
TRBV7-2	TRBJ2-7	CASSLEVGPTYEQYF
TRBV6-1	TRBJ2-1	CASSHGGQGSGEQFF
TRBV14	TRBJ2-7	CASSQEDLRGVYEQYF
TRBV28	TRBJ1-1	CASSLPARDRRSRAEAFF
TRBV27	TRBJ1-2	CASSLGMGAVSYGYTF
TRBV27	TRBJ2-6	CASSLLNPLGAGGRGANVLTF
TRBV7-2	TRBJ2-5	CASSFLQQETQYF
TRBV9	TRBJ1-3	CASSTGLSGNTIYF
TRBV5-1	TRBJ2-2	CASVWRPDTGELFF
TRBV30	TRBJ2-1	CAWSKRVSDVLMNEQFF
TRBV27	TRBJ1-6	CASSGGQGAGSYNSPLHF
TRBV27	TRBJ2-1	CASSLRSGRANEQFF
TRBV18	TRBJ2-2	CASSPPNGRPTGELFF
TRBV2	TRBJ2-4	CASRVGEGNIQYF
TRBV29-1	TRBJ1-2	CSAKMTGVIYGYTF
TRBV28	TRBJ1-5	CASRANRGSSQPQHF
TRBV19	TRBJ2-2	CASSGLAANTGELFF
TRBV7-2	TRBJ2-7	CASSSGVGGSYEQYF
TRBV5-1	TRBJ2-2	CASSLERIPGELFF